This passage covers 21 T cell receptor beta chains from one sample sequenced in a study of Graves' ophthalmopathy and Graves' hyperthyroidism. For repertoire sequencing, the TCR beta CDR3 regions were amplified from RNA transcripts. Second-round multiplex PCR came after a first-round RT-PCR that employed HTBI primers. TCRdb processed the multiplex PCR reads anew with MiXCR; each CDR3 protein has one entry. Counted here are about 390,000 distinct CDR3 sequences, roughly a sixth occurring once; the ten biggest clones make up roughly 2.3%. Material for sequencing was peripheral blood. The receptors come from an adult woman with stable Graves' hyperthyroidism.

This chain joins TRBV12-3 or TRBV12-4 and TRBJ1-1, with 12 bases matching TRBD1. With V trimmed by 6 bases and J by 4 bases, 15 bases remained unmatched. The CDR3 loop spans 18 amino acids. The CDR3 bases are TGTGCCAGCAGCCTAGGGCCGGGACAGGGGGCGCTGGGCACTGAAGCTTTCTTT. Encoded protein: CASSLGPGQGALGTEAFF.

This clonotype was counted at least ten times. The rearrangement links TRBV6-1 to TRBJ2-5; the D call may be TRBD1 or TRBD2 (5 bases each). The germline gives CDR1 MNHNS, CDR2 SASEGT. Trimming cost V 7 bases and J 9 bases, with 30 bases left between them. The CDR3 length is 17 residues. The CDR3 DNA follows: TGTGCCAGCAAAGGGGTTAGCGTGGTATCTGATCTCGCGGCCCAGTACTTC. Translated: CASKGVSVVSDLAAQYF.

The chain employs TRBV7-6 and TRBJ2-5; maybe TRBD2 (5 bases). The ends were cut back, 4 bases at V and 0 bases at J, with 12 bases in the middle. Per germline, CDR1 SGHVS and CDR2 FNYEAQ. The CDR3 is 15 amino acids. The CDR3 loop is CASSSAAGDQETQYF. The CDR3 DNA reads TGTGCCAGCAGCTCCGCGGCCGGGGACCAAGAGACCCAGTACTTC. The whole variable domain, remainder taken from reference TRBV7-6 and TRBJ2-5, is GAGVSQSPRYKVTKRGQDVALRCDPISGHVSLYWYRQALGQGPEFLTYFNYEAQQDKSGLPNDRFSAERPEGSISTLTIQRTEQRDSAMYRCASSSAAGDQETQYFGPGTRLLVL.

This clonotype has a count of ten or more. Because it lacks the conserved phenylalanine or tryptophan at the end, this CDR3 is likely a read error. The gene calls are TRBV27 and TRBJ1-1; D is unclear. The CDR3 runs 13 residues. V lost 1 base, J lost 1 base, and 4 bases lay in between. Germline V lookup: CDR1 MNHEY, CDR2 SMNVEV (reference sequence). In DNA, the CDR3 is TGTGCCAGCAGTTTATACAGGAACACTGAAGCTTTCCTT. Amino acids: CASSLYRNTEAFL.

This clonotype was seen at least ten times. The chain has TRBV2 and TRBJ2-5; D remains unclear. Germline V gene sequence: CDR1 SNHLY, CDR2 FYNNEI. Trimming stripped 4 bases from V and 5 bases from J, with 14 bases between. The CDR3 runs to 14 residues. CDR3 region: CASSAQASQETQYF. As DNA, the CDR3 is TGTGCCAGCAGTGCTCAGGCCTCCCAGGAGACCCAGTACTTC.

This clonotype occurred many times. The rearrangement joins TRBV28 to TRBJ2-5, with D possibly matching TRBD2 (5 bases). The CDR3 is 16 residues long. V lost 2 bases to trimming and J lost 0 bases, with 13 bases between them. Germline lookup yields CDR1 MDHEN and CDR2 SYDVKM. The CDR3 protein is CASSLSSGLYQETQYF. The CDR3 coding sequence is TGTGCCAGCAGTTTAAGTTCGGGGTTGTACCAAGAGACCCAGTACTTC.

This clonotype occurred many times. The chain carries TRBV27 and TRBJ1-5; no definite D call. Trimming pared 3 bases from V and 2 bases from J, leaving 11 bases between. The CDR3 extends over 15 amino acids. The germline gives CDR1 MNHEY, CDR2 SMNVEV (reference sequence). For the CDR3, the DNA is TGTGCCAGCAGTTTCGGGCCGATGGGCAATCAGCCCCAGCATTTT. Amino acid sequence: CASSFGPMGNQPQHF.

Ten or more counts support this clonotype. The chain's CDR3 is CASSLASRILETQYF. In DNA, the CDR3 is TGTGCCAGCAGCTTAGCTTCGCGGATTCTCGAGACCCAGTACTTC. The chain recombines TRBV7-2 with TRBJ2-5, with no clear D. The germline gives CDR1 SGHTA, CDR2 FQGNSA. Trimming cost V 0 bases and J 5 bases, with 13 bases left between them. The CDR3 sequence is 15 residues long.

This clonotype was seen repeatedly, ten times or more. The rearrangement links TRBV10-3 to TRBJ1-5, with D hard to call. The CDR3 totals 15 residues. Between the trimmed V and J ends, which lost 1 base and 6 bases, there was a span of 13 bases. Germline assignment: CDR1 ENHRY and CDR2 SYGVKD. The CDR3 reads CAISELPGMGQPQHF. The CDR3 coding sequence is TGTGCCATCAGTGAGTTGCCCGGGATGGGTCAGCCCCAGCATTTT.

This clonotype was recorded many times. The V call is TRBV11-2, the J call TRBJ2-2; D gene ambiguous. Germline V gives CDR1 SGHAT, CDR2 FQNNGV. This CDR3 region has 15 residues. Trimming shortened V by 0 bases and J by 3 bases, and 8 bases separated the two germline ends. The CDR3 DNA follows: TGTGCCAGCAGCTTAGATGGGCGGTACACCGGGGAGCTGTTTTTT. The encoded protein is CASSLDGRYTGELFF.

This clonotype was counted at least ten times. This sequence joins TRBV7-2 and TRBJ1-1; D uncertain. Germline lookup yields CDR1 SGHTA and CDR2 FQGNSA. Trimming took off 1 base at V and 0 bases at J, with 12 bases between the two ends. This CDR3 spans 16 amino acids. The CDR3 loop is CASSLVLELLNTEAFF. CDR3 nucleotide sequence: TGTGCCAGCAGCTTAGTTCTGGAACTACTGAACACTGAAGCTTTCTTT.

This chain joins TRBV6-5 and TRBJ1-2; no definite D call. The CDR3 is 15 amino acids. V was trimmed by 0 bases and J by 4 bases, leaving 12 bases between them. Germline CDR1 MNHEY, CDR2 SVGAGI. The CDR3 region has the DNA TGTGCCAGCAGTTACTCTGGAATTGATGGCTATGGCTACACCTTC. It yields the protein CASSYSGIDGYGYTF.

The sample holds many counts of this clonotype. The CDR3 DNA sequence: TGTGCCAGCAGCTTTGTAGCTAACTATGGCTACACCTTC. Translated: CASSFVANYGYTF. This rearrangement joins TRBV7-2 to TRBJ1-2; unclear D gene. Germline CDR1 is SGHTA and CDR2 is FQGNSA. This CDR3 region has 13 residues. V dropped 3 bases and J dropped 0 bases, with 5 bases sitting between them.

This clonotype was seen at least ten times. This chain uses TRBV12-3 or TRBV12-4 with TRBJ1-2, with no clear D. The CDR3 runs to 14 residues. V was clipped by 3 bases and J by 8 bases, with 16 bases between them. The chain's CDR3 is CASSFAGSSEGYTF. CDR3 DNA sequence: TGTGCCAGCAGTTTTGCTGGGTCCTCGGAGGGCTACACCTTC.

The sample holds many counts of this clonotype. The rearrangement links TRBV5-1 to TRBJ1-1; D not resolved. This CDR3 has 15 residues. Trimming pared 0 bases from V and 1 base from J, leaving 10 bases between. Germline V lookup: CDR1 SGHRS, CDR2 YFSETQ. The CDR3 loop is CASSLVSAQNTEAFF. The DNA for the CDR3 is TGCGCCAGCAGCTTGGTGTCAGCCCAGAACACTGAAGCTTTCTTT.

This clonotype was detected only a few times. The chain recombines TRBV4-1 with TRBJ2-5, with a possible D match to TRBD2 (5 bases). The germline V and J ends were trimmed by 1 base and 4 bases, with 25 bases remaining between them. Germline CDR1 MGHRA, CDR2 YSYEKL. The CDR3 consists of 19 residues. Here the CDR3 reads CASSQGKRKVGVGGETQYF. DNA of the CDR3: TGCGCCAGCAGCCAAGGGAAAAGGAAAGTGGGAGTGGGCGGAGAGACCCAGTACTTC.

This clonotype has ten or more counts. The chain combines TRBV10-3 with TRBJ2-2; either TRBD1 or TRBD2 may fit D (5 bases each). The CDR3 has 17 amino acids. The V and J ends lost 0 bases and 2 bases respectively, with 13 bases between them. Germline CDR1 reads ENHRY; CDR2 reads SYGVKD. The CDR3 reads CAISESFGTHNTGELFF. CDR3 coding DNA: TGTGCCATCAGTGAGTCGTTTGGGACCCACAACACCGGGGAGCTGTTTTTT.

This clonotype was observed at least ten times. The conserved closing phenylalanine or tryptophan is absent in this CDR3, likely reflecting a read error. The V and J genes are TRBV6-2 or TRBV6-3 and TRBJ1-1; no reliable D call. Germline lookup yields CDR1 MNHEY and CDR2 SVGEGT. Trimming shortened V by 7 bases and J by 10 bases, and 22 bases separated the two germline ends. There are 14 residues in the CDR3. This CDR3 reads CASNTPGAIEVAFL. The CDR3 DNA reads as TGTGCCAGCAATACTCCGGGAGCCATAGAGGTAGCTTTCCTT.

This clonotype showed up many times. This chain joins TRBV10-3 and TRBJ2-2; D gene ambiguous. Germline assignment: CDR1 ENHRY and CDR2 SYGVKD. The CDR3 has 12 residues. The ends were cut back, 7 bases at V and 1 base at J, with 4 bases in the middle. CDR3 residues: CAITKNTGELFF. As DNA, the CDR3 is TGTGCCATCACCAAGAACACCGGGGAGCTGTTTTTT.

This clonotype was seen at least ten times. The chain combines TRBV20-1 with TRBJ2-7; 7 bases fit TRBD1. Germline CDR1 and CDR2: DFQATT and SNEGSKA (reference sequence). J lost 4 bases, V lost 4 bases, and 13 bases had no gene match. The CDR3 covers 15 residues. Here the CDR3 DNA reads TGCAGTGCTACCCTAGACAGGGCTTCTCCTTACGAGCAGTACTTC. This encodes CSATLDRASPYEQYF.

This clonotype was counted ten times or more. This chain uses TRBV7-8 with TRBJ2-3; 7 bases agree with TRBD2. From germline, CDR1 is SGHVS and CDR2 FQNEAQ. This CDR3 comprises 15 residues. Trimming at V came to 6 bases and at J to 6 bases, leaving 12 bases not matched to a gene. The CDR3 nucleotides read TGTGCCAGCAGACGACAAGCGGGACGAAGTGATACGCAGTATTTT. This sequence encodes CASRRQAGRSDTQYF. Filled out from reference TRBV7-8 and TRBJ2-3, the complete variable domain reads GAGVSQSPRYKVAKRGQDVALRCDPISGHVSLFWYQQALGQGPEFLTYFQNEAQLDKSGLPSDRFFAERPEGSVSTLKIQRTQQEDSAVYLCASRRQAGRSDTQYFGPGTRLTVL.